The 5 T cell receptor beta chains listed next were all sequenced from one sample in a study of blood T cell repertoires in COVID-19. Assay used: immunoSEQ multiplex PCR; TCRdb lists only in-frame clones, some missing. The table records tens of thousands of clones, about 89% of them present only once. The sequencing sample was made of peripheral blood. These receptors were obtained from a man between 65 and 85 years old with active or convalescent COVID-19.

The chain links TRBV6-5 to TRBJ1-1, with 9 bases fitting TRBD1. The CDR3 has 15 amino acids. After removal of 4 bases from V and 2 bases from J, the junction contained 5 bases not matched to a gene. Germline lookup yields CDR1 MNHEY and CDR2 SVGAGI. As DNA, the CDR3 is TGTGCCAGCAGTTTCTTGGGACAGGGAAACACTGAAGCTTTCTTT. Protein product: CASSFLGQGNTEAFF.

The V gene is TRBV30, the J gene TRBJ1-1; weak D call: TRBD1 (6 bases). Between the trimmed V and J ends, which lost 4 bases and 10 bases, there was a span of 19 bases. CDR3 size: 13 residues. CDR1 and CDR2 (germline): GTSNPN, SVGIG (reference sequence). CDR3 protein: CAWNREGLGGAFF. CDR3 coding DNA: TGTGCCTGGAACAGGGAAGGTTTGGGTGGAGCTTTCTTT.

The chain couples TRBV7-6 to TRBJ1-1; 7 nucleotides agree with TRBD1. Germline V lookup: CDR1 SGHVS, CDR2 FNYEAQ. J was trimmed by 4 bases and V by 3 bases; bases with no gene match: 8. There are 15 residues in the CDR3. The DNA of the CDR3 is TGTGCCAGCAGCTTCCGACAGGGAGCGGGCACTGAAGCTTTCTTT. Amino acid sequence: CASSFRQGAGTEAFF.

DNA of the CDR3: TGTGCCAGCAGCAAGCGAGAGGGACTAGCGGGGGCTTACGGGGAGCTGTTTTTT. Amino acid sequence: CASSKREGLAGAYGELFF. The chain joins TRBV11-2 to TRBJ2-2; TRBD2 aligns across 14 bases. The germline V gene has CDR1 SGHAT and CDR2 FQNNGV. This CDR3 spans 18 amino acids. V shed 5 bases and J 7 bases; nucleotides not matched to a gene: 12.

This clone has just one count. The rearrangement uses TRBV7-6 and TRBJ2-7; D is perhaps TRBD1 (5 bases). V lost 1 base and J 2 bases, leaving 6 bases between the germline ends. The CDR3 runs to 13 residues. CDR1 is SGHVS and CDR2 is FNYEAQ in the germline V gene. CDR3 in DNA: TGTGCCAGCAGCTTAGGGGGCCCCTACGAGCAGTACTTC. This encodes CASSLGGPYEQYF.